This passage covers 6 T cell receptor beta chains from one sample sequenced in a study of beta chain features in type 1 diabetes listed by TCRdb under 2018. These receptors have no identified antigens. Beyond this particular receptor, the publication reports: A moderate but significant shortening of TCRB CDR3 length was observed in type 1 diabetes patients in all four CD4+ subsets.

The method was the immunoSEQ multiplex PCR assay. The entire amount of isolated RNA was reverse transcribed using the High Capacity cDNA Reverse Transcription Kit, so the sequenced TCRB transcripts were expressed ones. Drawn from immuneACCESS, this table holds only the in-frame rearrangements with V and J called that TCRdb kept. Clones are partly lost; checked studies trace under half to an unresolved V gene and leave the rest unexplained. Across this sample there are hundreds of thousands of clones, with around an eighth seen only once. The top ten hold approximately 0.022% of the sample. The sample consisted of naive CD4+ T cells from blood. Read against the paper, the sample's cell subset or site label means: true naive CD4+ T cells. The receptors come from a man aged 18 to 29 with type 1 diabetes.

The V gene is TRBV7-3, the J gene TRBJ2-7, with 8 nucleotides matching TRBD1. The CDR3 is made up of 15 amino acids. Germline assignment: CDR1 SGHTA and CDR2 FQGTGA. V lost 6 bases to trimming and J lost 5 bases; unmatched junction nucleotides: 12. CDR3 DNA sequence: TGTGCCAGCAGTATATCCGGGACAGGCGGCCACGAGCAGTACTTC. Its protein is CASSISGTGGHEQYF.

This sequence joins TRBV7-9 and TRBJ2-7; 12 bases are shared with TRBD1. The CDR3 is 15 amino acids. The germline V gene has CDR1 SEHNR and CDR2 FQNEAQ (reference sequence). The ends lost 5 bases at V and 3 bases at J; junction bases unmatched: 5. CDR3 in amino acids: CASSARDRGLYEQYF. CDR3 bases: TGTGCCAGCAGCGCCCGGGACAGGGGGCTCTACGAGCAGTACTTC.

In this sample, this clone turned up a few times. The V and J genes are TRBV30 and TRBJ1-2, with D hard to call. The CDR3 consists of 11 residues. In germline, CDR1 is GTSNPN, CDR2 SVGIG (reference sequence). V dropped 4 bases and J dropped 8 bases, with 11 bases sitting between them. As DNA, the CDR3 is TGTGCCTGGAAGGGCGGTGGGGGCTACACCTTC. It encodes CAWKGGGGYTF.

This clone showed up just a few times. The chain links TRBV19 to TRBJ1-1, with 7 bases fitting TRBD1. Germline trimming cut 6 bases from V and 4 bases from J; bases unmatched to any gene: 2. Germline V gene data show CDR1 as LNHDA and CDR2 as SQIVND (reference sequence). CDR3 length equals 12 residues. For the CDR3, the DNA is TGTGCCAGTAGGACAGGGCGCACTGAAGCTTTCTTT. As protein: CASRTGRTEAFF.

The J gene is TRBJ1-6, the V gene TRBV5-1, with TRBD1 as a possible D gene (6 bases). This CDR3 contains 16 residues. Looked up from germline, CDR1 is SGHRS and CDR2 is YFSETQ. V gave up 4 bases and J gave up 7 bases, with 18 bases separating them. DNA of the CDR3: TGCGCCAGCAGCCTACAGGGTCCCCTGGGGAATTCACCCCTCCACTTT. Amino acid sequence: CASSLQGPLGNSPLHF. Variable domain in full (rest from reference TRBV5-1 and TRBJ1-6): KAGVTQTPRYLIKTRGQQVTLSCSPISGHRSVSWYQQTPGQGLQFLFEYFSETQRNKGNFPGRFSGRQFSNSRSEMNVSTLELGDSALYLCASSLQGPLGNSPLHFGNGTRLTVT.

The rearrangement links TRBV5-1 to TRBJ2-1, with TRBD2 matching over 8 bases. This CDR3 has 17 amino acids. Germline V gives CDR1 SGHRS, CDR2 YFSETQ. The V gene end was trimmed by 0 bases and the J gene end by 1 base; junction bases not matched to a gene: 6. The CDR3 loop reads CASSLAGGTRSYNEQFF. The CDR3 nucleotides read TGCGCCAGCAGCTTGGCCGGAGGGACTAGATCCTACAATGAGCAGTTCTTC. Full variable domain (missing parts from reference TRBV5-1 and TRBJ2-1): KAGVTQTPRYLIKTRGQQVTLSCSPISGHRSVSWYQQTPGQGLQFLFEYFSETQRNKGNFPGRFSGRQFSNSRSEMNVSTLELGDSALYLCASSLAGGTRSYNEQFFGPGTRLTVL.